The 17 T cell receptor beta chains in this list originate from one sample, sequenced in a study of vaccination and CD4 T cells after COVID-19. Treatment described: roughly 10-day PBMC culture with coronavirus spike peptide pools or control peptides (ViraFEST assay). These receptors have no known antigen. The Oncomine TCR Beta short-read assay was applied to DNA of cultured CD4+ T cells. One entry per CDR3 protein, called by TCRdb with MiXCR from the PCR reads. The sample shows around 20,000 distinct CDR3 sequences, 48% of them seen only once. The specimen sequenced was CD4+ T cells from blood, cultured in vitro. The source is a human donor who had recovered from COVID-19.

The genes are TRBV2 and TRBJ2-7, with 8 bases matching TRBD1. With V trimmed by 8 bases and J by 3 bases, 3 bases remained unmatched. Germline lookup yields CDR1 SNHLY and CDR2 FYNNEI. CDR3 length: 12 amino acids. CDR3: CASSTGGYEQYF. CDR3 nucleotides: TGTGCCAGCTCAACAGGGGGCTACGAGCAGTACTTC.

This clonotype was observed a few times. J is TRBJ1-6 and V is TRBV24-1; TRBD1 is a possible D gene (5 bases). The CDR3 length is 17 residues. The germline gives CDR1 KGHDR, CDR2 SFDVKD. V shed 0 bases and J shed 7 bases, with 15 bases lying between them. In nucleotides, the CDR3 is TGTGCCACCAGTGATTTGCAAGGGACGGGGGGGAATTCACCCCTCCACTTT. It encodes CATSDLQGTGGNSPLHF.

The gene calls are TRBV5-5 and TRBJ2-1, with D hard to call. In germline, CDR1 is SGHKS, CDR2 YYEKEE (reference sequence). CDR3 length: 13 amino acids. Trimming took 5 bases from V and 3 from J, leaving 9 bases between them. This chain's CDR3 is CASSPVGYNEQFF. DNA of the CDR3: TGTGCCAGCAGTCCTGTAGGCTACAATGAGCAGTTCTTC.

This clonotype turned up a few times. CDR3 nucleotide sequence: TGCAGTGCTAGAGATGGCTACAGGGCAGGCAATCAGCCCCAGCATTTT. This codes for CSARDGYRAGNQPQHF. The chain has TRBV20-1 and TRBJ1-5; D perhaps matches TRBD1 (6 bases). Germline lookup yields CDR1 DFQATT and CDR2 SNEGSKA (reference sequence). V lost 0 bases and J 2 bases, leaving 14 bases between the germline ends. CDR3 length: 16 amino acids.

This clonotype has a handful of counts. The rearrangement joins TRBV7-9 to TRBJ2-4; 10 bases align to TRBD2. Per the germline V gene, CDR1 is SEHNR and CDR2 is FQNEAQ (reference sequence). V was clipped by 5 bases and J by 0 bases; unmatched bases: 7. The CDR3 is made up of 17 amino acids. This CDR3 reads CASSPKREGQAKNIQYF. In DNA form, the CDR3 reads TGTGCCAGCAGCCCTAAGCGGGAGGGCCAAGCCAAAAACATTCAGTACTTC.

The CDR3 DNA sequence: TGTGCCAGCAGTGAAACAGGAGGGAACACCATATATTTT. It codes for CASSETGGNTIYF. V gene TRBV6-1 combines with J gene TRBJ1-3; D perhaps matches TRBD1 (5 bases). The V end lost 2 bases, the J end lost 7 bases, and 9 bases lay between the germline ends. CDR1 is MNHNS and CDR2 is SASEGT in the germline V gene. The CDR3 is 13 residues long.

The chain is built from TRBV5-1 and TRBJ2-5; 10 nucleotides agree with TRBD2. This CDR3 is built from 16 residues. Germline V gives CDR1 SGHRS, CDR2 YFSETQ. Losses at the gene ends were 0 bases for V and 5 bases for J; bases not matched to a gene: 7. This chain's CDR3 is CASSLATAGGTETQYF. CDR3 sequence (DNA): TGCGCCAGCAGCTTGGCCACAGCGGGAGGGACGGAGACCCAGTACTTC.

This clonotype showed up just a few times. The CDR3 here is CASSLEDQPQHF. CDR3 DNA sequence: TGTGCCAGCAGTTTGGAGGATCAGCCCCAGCATTTT. The chain carries TRBV28 and TRBJ1-5; D gene unclear. The CDR3 is made up of 12 amino acids. The germline V and J ends were trimmed by 3 bases and 5 bases, with 5 bases remaining between them. CDR1 is MDHEN, CDR2 SYDVKM, per germline.

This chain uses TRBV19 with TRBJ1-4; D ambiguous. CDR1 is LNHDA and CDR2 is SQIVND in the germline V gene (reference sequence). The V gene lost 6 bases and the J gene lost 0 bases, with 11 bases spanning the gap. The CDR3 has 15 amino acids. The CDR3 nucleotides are TGTGCCAGTAGGGGTCTTCGCACAACTAATGAAAAACTGTTTTTT. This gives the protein CASRGLRTTNEKLFF.

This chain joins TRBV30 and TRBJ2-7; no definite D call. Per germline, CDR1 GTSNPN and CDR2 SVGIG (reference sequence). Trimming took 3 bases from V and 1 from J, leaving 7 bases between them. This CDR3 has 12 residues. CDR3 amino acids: CAWSKGSYEQYF. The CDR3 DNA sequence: TGTGCCTGGAGCAAAGGGTCCTACGAGCAGTACTTC.

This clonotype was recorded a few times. CDR3 coding DNA: TGTGCCAGCAGCCCTGAGACCGGGACTAGCATCTCCTACGAGCAGTACTTC. This encodes CASSPETGTSISYEQYF. The chain has TRBV11-3 and TRBJ2-7, with 9 bases fitting TRBD2. There are 17 residues in the CDR3. V dropped 5 bases and J dropped 0; count of bases not matched to a gene: 11. Germline lookup yields CDR1 SGHNT and CDR2 YENEEA.

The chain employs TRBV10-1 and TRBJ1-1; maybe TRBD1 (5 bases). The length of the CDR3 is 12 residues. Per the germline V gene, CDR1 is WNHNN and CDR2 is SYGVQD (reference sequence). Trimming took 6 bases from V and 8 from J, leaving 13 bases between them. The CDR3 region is CASSRNRIEAFF. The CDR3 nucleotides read TGCGCCAGCAGCCGAAACAGGATAGAAGCTTTCTTT.

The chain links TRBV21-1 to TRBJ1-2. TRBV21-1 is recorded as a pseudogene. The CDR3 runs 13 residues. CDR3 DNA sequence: TGTGCCAACTGGAGGAGAAGAAACTATGGCTACACCTTC. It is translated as CANWRRRNYGYTF.

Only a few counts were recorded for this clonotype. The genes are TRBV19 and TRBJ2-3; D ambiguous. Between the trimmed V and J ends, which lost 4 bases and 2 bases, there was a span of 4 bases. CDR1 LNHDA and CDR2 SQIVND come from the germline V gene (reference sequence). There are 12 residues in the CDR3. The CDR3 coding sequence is TGTGCCAGTAGTACATTCACAGATACGCAGTATTTT. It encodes CASSTFTDTQYF.

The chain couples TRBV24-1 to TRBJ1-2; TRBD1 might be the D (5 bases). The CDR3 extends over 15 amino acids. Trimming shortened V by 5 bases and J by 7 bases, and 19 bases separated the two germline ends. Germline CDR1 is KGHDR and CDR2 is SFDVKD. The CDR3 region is CATSARDAYAPGYTF. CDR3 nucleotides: TGTGCCACCAGTGCCCGGGACGCTTACGCCCCTGGCTACACCTTC.

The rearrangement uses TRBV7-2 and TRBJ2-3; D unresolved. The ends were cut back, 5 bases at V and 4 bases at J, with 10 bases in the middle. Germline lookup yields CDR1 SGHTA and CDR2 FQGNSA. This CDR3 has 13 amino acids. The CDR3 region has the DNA TGTGCCAGCAGCCACTCGAAGGCAGATACGCAGTATTTT. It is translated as CASSHSKADTQYF.

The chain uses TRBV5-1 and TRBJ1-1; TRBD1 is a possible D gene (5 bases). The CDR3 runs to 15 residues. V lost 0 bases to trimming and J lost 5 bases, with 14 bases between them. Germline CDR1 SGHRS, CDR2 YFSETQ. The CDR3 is CASSLAGGTSTEAFF. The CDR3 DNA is TGCGCCAGCAGCTTGGCCGGGGGGACCTCAACTGAAGCTTTCTTT.